This T cell receptor (beta chain) appears in the sequencing data of a study of a mutant IDH1 vaccine in newly diagnosed glioma. Broader study findings: Altogether, about 93% of patients exhibited vaccine-induced immune responses.

As to this clone: Its antigen is undetermined.

Time point indicated: week 5, during vaccination. The investigators gave 300 ug of mutant IDH1 20-mer peptide in each vaccine dose, together with topical imiquimod. CDR3 length: 15 amino acids. Looked up from germline, CDR1 is KGHSY and CDR2 is FQNENV. With 1 base removed from V and 0 bases from J, the gap between germline ends came to 8 bases. Profiling relied on immunoSEQ multiplex PCR, and the TCRdb table lists in-frame clones only, not all of them. The sample lists tens of thousands of clones; roughly 76% were seen once. This TCR came from a man aged 45-65 years with glioma. V usage is TRBV16 and J usage is TRBJ2-3; D is unresolved. Material: PBMCs, obtained from a glioma patient whose treatment included an IDH1 peptide vaccine. The CDR3 region has the DNA TGTGCCAGCAGCCAATTCAGTGCTAGCACAGATACGCAGTATTTT. Translating it yields CASSQFSASTDTQYF.